This TCR beta chain stems from a study of long-term antiretroviral therapy in people with HIV. With respect to this clone: Its antigen is unidentified.

This was the immunoSEQ v3.0 assay at survey level. Generated by immunoSEQ multiplex PCR, the TCRdb table keeps only in-frame clones and is missing some. This table has roughly 42,000 clones, approximately 89% appearing once. Germline values: CDR1 SQVTM, CDR2 ANQGSEA. Unmatched junction bases numbered 12, after V lost 4 bases and J lost 7 bases. The CDR3 extends over 16 amino acids. Findings and limits, study-wide: Repertoires in HIV (unlike those of controls) had narrower CDR3 length ranges.

The material sequenced was unsorted PBMCs, taken 0.1 years before starting antiretroviral therapy. The clonotype comes from a woman aged 45 to 65 with HIV. The chain combines TRBV29-1 with TRBJ2-1; 11 bases line up with TRBD1. Here the CDR3 DNA reads TGCAGCGTTGCCCCAGCAAGGGGGACAGGGGGTAATGAGCAGTTCTTC. The encoded protein is CSVAPARGTGGNEQFF.